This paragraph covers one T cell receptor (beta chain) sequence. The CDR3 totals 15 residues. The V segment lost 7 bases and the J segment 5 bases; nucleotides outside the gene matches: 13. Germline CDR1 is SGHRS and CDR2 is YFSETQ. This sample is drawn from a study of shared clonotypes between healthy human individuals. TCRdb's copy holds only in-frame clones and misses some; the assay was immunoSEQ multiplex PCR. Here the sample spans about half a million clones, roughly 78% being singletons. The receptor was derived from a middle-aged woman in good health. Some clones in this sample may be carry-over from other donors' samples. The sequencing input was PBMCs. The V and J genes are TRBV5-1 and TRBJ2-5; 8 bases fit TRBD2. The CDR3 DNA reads TGCGCCAGCCAGACGGAAAGCGGGAGTTGGGAGACCCAGTACTTC. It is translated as CASQTESGSWETQYF.